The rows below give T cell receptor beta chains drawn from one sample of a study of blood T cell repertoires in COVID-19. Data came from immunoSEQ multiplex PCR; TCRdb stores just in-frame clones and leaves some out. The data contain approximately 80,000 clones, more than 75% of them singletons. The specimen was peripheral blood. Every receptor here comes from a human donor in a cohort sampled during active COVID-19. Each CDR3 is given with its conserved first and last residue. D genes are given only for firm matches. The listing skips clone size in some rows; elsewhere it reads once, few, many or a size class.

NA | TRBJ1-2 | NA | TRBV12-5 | TGTGCTCTAACGGAGTTCTATGGCTACACCTTC | CALTEFYGYTF
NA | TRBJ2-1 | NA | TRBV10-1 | TGCGCCAGCGGAGGACCTACAGTGGATGAGCAGTTCTTC | CASGGPTVDEQFF
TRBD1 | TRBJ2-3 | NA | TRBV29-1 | TGCAGCGTTGTTGGGGACAGGGGGCTGACAGATACGCAGTATTTT | CSVVGDRGLTDTQYF
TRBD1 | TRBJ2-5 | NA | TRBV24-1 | TGTGCCACCAGTGATCCACAGGGGAAAGAGACCCAGTACTTC | CATSDPQGKETQYF
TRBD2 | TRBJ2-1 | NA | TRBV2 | TGTGCCAGCAGTTCCGGACTAGCGGGGGGACAATACAATGAGCAGTTCTTC | CASSSGLAGGQYNEQFF
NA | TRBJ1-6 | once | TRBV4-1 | TGCGCCAGCAGCCGATCGCTCCCGGGGTCGAATTCACCCCTCCACTTT | CASSRSLPGSNSPLHF
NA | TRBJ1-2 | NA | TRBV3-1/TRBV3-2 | TGTGCCAGCAGCCGGGGGCTCTATGGCTACACCTTC | CASSRGLYGYTF
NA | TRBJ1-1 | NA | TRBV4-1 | TGCGCCAGCAGCCACCACGCGAGGGGGACTGAAGCTTTCTTT | CASSHHARGTEAFF
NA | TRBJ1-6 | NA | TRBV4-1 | TGCGCCAGCAGTCCTCTTGAGCAGGGCGGCGTTCCGATCGGGTTACATTCACCCCTCCACTTT | CASSPLEQGGVPIGLHSPLHF
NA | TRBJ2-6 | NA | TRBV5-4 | TGTGCCAGCGCAGCGTCGAGTTCTGGGGCCAACGTCCTGACTTTC | CASAASSSGANVLTF
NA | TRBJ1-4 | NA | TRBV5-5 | TGTGCCAGCAGCTTGCCGGGTGAAAAACTGTTTTTT | CASSLPGEKLFF
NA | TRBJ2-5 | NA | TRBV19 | TGTGCCAGTAGTACCCTCCGACTTACCGGCGGTGAGACCCAGTACTTC | CASSTLRLTGGETQYF
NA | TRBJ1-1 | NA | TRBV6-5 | TGTGCCAGCAGTTACTCGCAGGGCGGGAACACTGAAGCTTTCTTT | CASSYSQGGNTEAFF
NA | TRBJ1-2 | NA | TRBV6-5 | TGTGCCAGCAGTTACTCGAACAGGGTGAACTATGGCTACACCTTC | CASSYSNRVNYGYTF
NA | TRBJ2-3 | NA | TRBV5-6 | TGTGCCAGCAGCTTGGACGGGGGAGATACGCAGTATTTT | CASSLDGGDTQYF
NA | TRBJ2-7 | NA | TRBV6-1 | TGTGCCAGCAGTGAAATGGGGAGGTACGAGCAGTACTTC | CASSEMGRYEQYF
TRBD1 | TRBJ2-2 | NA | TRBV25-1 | TGTGCCAGCAGTGAATTTTTCTTGGGACAGGGGGCGACCGGGGAGCTGTTTTTT | CASSEFFLGQGATGELFF
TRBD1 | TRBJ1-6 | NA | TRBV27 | TGTGCCAGCAGTAGGACAGGGCCCAATTCACCCCTCCACTTT | CASSRTGPNSPLHF
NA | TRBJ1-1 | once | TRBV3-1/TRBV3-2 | TGTGCCAGCAGCCAAAGAACCTCTCCGGCAGGAACAAGCACTGAAGCTTTCTTT | CASSQRTSPAGTSTEAFF
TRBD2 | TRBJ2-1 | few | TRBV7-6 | TGTGCCAGCAGCTTAAGCCTAGCGGGGGGCGGTGAGCAGTTCTTC | CASSLSLAGGGEQFF
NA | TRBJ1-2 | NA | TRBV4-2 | TGTGCCAGCAGCCAAGATCGGGATCCGGGGGGCAAGGGCTACACCTTC | CASSQDRDPGGKGYTF
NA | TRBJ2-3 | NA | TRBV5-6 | TGTGCCAGCAGCTTGCTGCAAGGACTTTATTTGGCAGATACGCAGTATTTT | CASSLLQGLYLADTQYF
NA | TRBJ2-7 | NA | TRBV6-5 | TGTGCCAGCAGTTTGGGCCCCATGGGCTCCTACGAGCAGTACTTC | CASSLGPMGSYEQYF
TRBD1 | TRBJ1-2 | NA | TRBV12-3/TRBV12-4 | TGTGCCAGCAGTTTGGTACAGGGGGATGGCTACACCTTC | CASSLVQGDGYTF
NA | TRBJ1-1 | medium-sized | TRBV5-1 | TGCGCCAGCAGCTTCAGGGGGAACACTGAAGCTTTCTTT | CASSFRGNTEAFF